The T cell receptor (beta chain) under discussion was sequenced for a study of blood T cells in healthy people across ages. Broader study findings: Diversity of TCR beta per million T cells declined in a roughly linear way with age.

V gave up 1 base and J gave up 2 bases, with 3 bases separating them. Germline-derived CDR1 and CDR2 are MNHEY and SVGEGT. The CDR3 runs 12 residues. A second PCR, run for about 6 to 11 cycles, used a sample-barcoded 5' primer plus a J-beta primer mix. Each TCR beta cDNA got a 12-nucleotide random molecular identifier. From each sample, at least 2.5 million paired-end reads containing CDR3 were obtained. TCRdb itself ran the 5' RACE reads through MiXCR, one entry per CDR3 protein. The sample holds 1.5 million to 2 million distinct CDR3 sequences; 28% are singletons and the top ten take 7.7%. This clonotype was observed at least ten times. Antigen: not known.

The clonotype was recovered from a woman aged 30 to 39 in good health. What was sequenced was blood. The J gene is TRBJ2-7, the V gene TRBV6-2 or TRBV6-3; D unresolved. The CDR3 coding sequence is TGTGCCAGCAGTTACTACGCCTACGAGCAGTACTTC. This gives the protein CASSYYAYEQYF.